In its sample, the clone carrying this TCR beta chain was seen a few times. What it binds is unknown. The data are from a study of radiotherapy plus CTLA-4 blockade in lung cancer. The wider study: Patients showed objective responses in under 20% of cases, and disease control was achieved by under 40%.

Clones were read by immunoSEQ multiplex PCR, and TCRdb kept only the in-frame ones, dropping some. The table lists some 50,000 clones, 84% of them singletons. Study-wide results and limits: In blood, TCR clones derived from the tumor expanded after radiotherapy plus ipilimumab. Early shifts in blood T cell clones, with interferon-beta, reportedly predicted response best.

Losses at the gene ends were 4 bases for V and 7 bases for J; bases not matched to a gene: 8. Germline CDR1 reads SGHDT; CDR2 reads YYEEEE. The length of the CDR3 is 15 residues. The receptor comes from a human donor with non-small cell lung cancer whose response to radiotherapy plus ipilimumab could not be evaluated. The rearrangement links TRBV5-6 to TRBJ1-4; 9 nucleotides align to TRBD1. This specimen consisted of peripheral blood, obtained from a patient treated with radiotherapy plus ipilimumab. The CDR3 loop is CASSPGTGMIEKLFF. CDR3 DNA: TGTGCCAGCAGCCCTGGGACAGGGATGATTGAAAAACTGTTTTTT.